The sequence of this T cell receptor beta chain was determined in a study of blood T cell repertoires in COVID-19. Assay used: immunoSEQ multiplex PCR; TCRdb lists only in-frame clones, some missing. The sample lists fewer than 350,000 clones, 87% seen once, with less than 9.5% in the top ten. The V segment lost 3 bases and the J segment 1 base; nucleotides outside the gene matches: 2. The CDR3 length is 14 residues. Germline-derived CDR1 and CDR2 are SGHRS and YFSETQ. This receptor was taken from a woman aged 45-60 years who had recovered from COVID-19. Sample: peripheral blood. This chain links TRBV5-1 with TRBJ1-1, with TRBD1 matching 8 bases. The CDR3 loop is CASSSQGANTEAFF. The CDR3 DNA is TGCGCCAGCAGCTCTCAGGGGGCGAACACTGAAGCTTTCTTT. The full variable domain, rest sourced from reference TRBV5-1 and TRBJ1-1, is KAGVTQTPRYLIKTRGQQVTLSCSPISGHRSVSWYQQTPGQGLQFLFEYFSETQRNKGNFPGRFSGRQFSNSRSEMNVSTLELGDSALYLCASSSQGANTEAFFGQGTRLTVV.